This TCR beta chain is from a study of T cells after yellow fever vaccination (dated by TCRdb to about 2019). Background for the entire study: Libraries from fractions with low cell numbers were prepared with the SMART-Seq v4 Ultra Low Input RNA kit. To follow T-cell clones before and after both primary and booster YFV17D yellow fever vaccination, bulk TCR alpha and beta repertoires underwent longitudinal sequencing. Two healthy male donors made up the cohort, one aged 18 to 30 years and the other aged 30 to 40 years. Blood samples were taken at several timepoints before and after primary and secondary immunization, and bulk PBMC replicates and cell subsets were isolated. Here is what the overall study found, with its caveats: The secondary T-cell response was weaker than the primary response but faster, peaking on day 5 instead of day 15. Most clones expanded after primary vaccination were re-detected after the booster (just under 97% of CD4 and about 88% of CD8), suggesting broad memory maintenance. The study included only two donors, which limits how far the findings can be generalized. A small share of clonotypes occurred in both CD4 and CD8 compartments, likely arising from convergent recombination. Computational filtering was required because FACS-sorted repertoires could contain abundant contaminating clonotypes from the bulk population.

The sample's treatment or condition, from its label and the paper: live attenuated yellow fever vaccine strain. At every blood-draw timepoint, two biological replicates of bulk PBMCs were collected. PBMCs were isolated from peripheral blood using a standard Ficoll-Paque protocol. TriZol was used to extract RNA from bulk PBMCs, CD4 and CD8 fractions, and dextramer-positive and dextramer-negative fractions. Many counts were recorded for this clonotype. Its cognate antigen has yet to be identified. Base qualities are not provided; no much larger clone lies one nucleotide away. V loses 4 bases, J loses 6 bases, and the germline ends lie 11 bases apart. Including the terminal cysteine and phenylalanine, the CDR3 comprises 14 residues. Only the CDR3 part of the read is kept: 42 bases, read in frame from the first base. The germline V gene yields KGHDR for CDR1 and SFDVKD for CDR2. TCR cDNA was made using 5'RACE template switching, a step that added a universal primer site and unique molecular identifiers. Priming of cDNA synthesis was performed from both the TCR alpha and TCR beta constant segments. Libraries were amplified in two PCR steps, with sample barcodes and sequencing adapters added in the second step. Sequencing of libraries was done on Illumina HiSeq 2500 (2x100 bp) or NovaSeq (2x150 bp). In the original analysis: Demultiplexing of reads and collapsing into UMI consensus sequences were performed with MIGEC, and V(D)J alignment was carried out with MiXCR. Using edgeR on replicate PBMC samples, clonotypes were called vaccine-responding if FDR was below 0.01 and the log2 fold change was above 5 up to day 15. Bulk clonotypes were assigned CD4 or CD8 identity according to which sequenced CD4 or CD8 repertoire held them at higher abundance. The public reads were run again by TCRdb, first through fastp at Q25 and then through MiXCR, and only productive beta chains were kept. Entries are consolidated by CDR3 protein sequence, retaining the most common genes and DNA. The V and J calls, along with clone size, are taken from TCRdb and not from the paper's own processing. The sample contains about 360,000 distinct CDR3 sequences, under 7.5% of them found a single time. The biggest ten clones account for approximately 15% of the sample.

The sequence derives from a man aged 30-40 years who received the YFV17D yellow fever vaccine. The sample was PBMCs, taken 5 days after the yellow fever booster vaccination. The sequence joins TRBV24-1 to TRBJ2-2; the D call is tentative, TRBD1 or TRBD2, as each matches 5 bases. The sequenced DNA: TGTGCCACCAGTGACGCCGGGACCCCCGGGGAGCTGTTTTTT. The resulting protein is CATSDAGTPGELFF.